The clone carrying this TCR beta chain was detected many times. This record belongs to a study of T-cell memory formation after mild COVID-19. MiXCR was run by TCRdb on the 5' RACE reads, yielding one entry per CDR3 protein. This table has 550,000 to 650,000 distinct CDR3 sequences, 15% to 20% appearing once. Per germline, CDR1 SGHAT and CDR2 FQNNGV. The V gene lost 5 bases and the J gene lost 0 bases, with 11 bases spanning the gap. This CDR3 comprises 15 residues. This sequence joins TRBV11-2 and TRBJ2-1; a possible D gene is TRBD2 (5 bases). Material for sequencing was PBMCs or a T cell subset sorted from them (not recorded which). This sequence originates from an adult woman who had mild COVID-19 (a few samples of this study predate the infection). Cell type and time point are not known. The DNA for the CDR3 is TGTGCCAGCAGCAAGGACTTGAGCTCCTACAATGAGCAGTTCTTC. Encoded protein: CASSKDLSSYNEQFF.